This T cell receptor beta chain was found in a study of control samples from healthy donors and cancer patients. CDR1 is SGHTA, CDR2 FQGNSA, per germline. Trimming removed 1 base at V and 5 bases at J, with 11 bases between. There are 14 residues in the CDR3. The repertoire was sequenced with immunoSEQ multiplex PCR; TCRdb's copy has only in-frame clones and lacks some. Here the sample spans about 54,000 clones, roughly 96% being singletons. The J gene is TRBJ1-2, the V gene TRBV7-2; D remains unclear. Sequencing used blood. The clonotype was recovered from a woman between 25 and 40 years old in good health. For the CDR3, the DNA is TGTGCCAGCAGCTTAGATCGGACTGAATATGGCTACACCTTC. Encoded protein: CASSLDRTEYGYTF.